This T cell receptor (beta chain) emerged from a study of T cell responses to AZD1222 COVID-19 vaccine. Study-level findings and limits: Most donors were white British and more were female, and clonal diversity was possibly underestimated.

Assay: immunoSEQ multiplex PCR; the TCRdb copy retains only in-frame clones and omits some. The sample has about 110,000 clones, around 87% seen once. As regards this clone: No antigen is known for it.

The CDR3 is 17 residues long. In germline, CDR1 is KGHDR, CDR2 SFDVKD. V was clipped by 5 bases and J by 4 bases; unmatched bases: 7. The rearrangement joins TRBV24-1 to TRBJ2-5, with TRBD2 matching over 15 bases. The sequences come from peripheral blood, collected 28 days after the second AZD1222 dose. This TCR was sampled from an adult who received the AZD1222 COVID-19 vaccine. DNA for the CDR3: TGTGCCACCAGTGTTATAGAGGGACTAGCGGGAGGAGAGACCCAGTACTTC. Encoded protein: CATSVIEGLAGGETQYF.